The TCR beta chain under discussion was sequenced for a study of metastatic and nonmetastatic thyroid tumors. Overall study context: The authors compared repertoires across blood and tumor or nodule tissue from malignant and benign thyroid patients.

Nobody among the patients had been given any treatment before thyroid surgery. Whole-study results and caveats: TCR beta diversity was reportedly significantly higher in malignant thyroid tumors than benign nodules, in blood and tumor.

Study processing details: Clinicopathological groups supplied CDR3 differences that were used to build a distant-metastasis classifier for papillary thyroid cancer. TCRdb re-processed the PCR reads through MiXCR. These V and J calls are TCRdb output, not the study's own analysis. The sample lists approximately 35,000 clones, about a fifth seen once, with approximately 3% in the top ten. CDR3 size: 13 residues. V lost 7 bases, J lost 6 bases, and 1 base stayed unmatched. Per the germline V gene, CDR1 is MNHEY and CDR2 is SMNVEV (reference sequence). In the case of this clone: Its target is unknown.

The sample was tumor tissue. This sequence originates from a male donor with papillary thyroid cancer or a benign thyroid nodule (not recorded which). Some clones in this sample may be carry-over from other donors' samples. The chain uses TRBV27 and TRBJ2-1, with 12 nucleotides matching TRBD2. CDR3 in DNA: TGTGCCAGCAAACTAGCGGGAGGCAATGAGCAGTTCTTC. It translates to CASKLAGGNEQFF.